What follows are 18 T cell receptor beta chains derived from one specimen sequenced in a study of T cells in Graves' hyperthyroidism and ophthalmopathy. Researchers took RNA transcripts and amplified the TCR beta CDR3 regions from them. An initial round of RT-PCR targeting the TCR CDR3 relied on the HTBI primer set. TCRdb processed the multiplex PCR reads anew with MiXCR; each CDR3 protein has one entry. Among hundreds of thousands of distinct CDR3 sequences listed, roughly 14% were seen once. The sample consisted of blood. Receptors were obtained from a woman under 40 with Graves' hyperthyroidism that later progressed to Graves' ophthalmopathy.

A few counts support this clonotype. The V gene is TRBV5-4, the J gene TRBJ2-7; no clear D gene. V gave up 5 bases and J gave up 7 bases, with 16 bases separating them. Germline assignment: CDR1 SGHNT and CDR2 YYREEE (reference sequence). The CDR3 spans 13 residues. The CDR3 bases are TGTGCCAGCAGGGCTCAAACCGGATGGGAGCAGTACTTC. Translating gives CASRAQTGWEQYF.

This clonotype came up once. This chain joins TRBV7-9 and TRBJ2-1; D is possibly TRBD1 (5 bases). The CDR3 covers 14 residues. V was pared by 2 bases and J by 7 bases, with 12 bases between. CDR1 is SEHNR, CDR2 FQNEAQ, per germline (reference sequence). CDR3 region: CASSLSTGRNEQFF. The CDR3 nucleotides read TGTGCCAGCAGCTTAAGCACAGGTCGTAATGAGCAGTTCTTC.

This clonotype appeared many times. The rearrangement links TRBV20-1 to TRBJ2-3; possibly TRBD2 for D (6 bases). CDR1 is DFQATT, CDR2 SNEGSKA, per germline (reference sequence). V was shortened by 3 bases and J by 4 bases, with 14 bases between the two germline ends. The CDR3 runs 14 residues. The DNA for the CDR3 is TGCAGTGCTAGGGTTGCGGGGAGCGCAGATACGCAGTATTTT. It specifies CSARVAGSADTQYF.

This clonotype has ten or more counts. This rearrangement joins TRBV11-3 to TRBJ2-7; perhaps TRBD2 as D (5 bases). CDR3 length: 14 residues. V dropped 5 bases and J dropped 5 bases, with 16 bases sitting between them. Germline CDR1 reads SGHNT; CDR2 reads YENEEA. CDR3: CASSPRDGENEQYF. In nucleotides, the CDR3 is TGTGCCAGCAGCCCCCGAGACGGGGAGAACGAGCAGTACTTC.

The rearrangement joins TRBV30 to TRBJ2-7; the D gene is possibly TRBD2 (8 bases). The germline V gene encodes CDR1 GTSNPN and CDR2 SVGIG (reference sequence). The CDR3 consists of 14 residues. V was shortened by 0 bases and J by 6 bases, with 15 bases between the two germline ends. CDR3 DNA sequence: TGTGCCTGGAGTGTCAAGGGGGCGGGGGGCGAGCAGTACTTC. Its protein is CAWSVKGAGGEQYF.

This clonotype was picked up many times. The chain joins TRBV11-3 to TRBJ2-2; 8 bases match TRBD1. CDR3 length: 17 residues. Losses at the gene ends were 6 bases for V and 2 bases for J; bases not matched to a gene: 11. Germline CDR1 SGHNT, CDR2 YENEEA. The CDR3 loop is CASSSTYRGINTGELFF. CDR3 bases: TGTGCCAGCAGTTCAACCTACAGGGGGATCAACACCGGGGAGCTGTTTTTT.

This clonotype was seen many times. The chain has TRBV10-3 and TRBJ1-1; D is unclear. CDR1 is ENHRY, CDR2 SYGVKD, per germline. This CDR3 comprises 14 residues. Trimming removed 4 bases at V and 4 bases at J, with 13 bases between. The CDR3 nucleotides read TGTGCCATCAGTGTCGGGAGTGGAGGCACTGAAGCTTTCTTT. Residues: CAISVGSGGTEAFF.

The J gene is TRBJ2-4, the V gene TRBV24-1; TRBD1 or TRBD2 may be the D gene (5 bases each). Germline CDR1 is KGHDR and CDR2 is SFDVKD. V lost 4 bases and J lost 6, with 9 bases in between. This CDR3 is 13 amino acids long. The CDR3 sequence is CATSEGRGNIQYF. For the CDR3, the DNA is TGTGCCACCAGTGAGGGACGGGGAAACATTCAGTACTTC.

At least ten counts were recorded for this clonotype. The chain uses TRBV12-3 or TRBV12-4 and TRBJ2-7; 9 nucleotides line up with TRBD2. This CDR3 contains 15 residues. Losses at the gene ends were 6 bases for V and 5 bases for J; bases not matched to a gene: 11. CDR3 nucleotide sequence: TGTGCCAGCAGCCGCGGGAGGGCGTCCACGGACGAGCAGTACTTC. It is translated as CASSRGRASTDEQYF.

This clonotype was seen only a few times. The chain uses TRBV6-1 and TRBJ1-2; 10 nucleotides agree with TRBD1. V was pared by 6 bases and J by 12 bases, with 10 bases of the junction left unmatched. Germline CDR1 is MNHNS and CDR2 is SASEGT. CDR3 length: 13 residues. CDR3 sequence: CASRGQGNQRDTF. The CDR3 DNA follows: TGTGCCAGCAGGGGACAGGGGAACCAACGGGACACCTTC.

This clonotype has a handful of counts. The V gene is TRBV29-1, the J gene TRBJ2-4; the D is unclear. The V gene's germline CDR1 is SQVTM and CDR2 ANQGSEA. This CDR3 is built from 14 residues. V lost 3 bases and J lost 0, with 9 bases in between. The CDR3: CSVEAGLAKNIQYF. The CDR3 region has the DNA TGCAGCGTTGAGGCAGGTTTAGCCAAAAACATTCAGTACTTC.

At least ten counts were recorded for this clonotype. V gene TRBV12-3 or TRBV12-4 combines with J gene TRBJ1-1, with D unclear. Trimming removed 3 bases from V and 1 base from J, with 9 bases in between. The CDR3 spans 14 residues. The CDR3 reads CASSFRVKNTEAFF. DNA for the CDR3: TGTGCCAGCAGTTTTAGAGTGAAGAACACTGAAGCTTTCTTT.

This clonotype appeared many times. The CDR3 reads CASSSRQPQETQYF. The CDR3 DNA is TGTGCCAGCAGTTCCAGACAGCCCCAAGAGACCCAGTACTTC. The V call is TRBV12-3 or TRBV12-4, the J call TRBJ2-5, with TRBD1 as a possible D gene (5 bases). The CDR3 runs to 14 residues. The ends were cut back, 4 bases at V and 1 base at J, with 10 bases in the middle.

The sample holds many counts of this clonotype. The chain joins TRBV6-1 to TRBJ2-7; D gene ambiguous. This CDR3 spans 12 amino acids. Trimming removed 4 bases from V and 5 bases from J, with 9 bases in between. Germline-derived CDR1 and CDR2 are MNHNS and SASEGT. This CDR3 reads CASSVRVHEQYF. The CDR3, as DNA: TGTGCCAGCAGTGTCCGGGTCCACGAGCAGTACTTC.

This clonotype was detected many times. Here the CDR3 DNA reads TGCAGCCTTCAGAGCGGGAACCACAATGAGCAGTTCTTC. Its translation: CSLQSGNHNEQFF. The chain carries TRBV29-1 and TRBJ2-1; 7 positions match TRBD2. The CDR3 covers 13 residues. Germline-derived CDR1 and CDR2 are SQVTM and ANQGSEA. V dropped 8 bases and J dropped 5; count of bases not matched to a gene: 9.

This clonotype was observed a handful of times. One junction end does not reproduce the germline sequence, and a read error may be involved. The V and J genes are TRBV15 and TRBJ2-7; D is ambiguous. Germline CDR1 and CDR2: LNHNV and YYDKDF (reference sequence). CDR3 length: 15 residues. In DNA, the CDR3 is TGTGTCACCAGCAGCCACCCCCCCGCTACCTACGAGCAGTACTTC. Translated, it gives CVTSSHPPATYEQYF.

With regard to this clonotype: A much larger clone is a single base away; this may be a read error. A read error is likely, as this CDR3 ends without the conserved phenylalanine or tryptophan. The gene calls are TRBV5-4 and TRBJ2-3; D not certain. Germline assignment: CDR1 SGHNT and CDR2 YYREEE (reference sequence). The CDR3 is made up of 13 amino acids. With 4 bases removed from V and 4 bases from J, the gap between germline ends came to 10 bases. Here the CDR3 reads CASSPLSSDTQYS. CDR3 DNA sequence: TGTGCCAGCAGCCCGCTTAGTTCAGATACGCAGTATTCT.

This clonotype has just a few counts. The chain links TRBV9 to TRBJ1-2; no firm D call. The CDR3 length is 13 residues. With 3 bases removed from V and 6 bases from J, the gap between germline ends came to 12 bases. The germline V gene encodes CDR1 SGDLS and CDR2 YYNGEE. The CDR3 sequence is CASSAPAGNGYTF. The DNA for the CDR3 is TGTGCCAGCAGCGCTCCAGCGGGGAATGGCTACACCTTC.